This TCR beta chain comes out of a study of T cell responses to AZD1222 COVID-19 vaccine. General observations from the study: Along spike, vaccine-associated CD4 TCRs were found throughout, with dominance at 160-218 and 743-854. Baseline seropositivity occurred in only a handful of AZD1222 recipients. Unmutated variant regions are reportedly targeted by nearly half of spike-specific TCRs. Donor demographics were predominantly white British with a female majority; clonal diversity may be underestimated.

The method was immunoSEQ multiplex PCR; TCRdb's version includes in-frame clones alone and lacks a portion of them. The table shows about 85,000 clones, with roughly nine tenths occurring only once. About this clone: The antigen remains undetermined.

The CDR3 extends over 14 amino acids. The V end was cut by 7 bases, the J end by 5 bases, with 18 bases between. The germline gives CDR1 MNHEY, CDR2 SVGAGI. The sample consisted of peripheral blood, taken on day 0 of AZD1222 vaccination. The chain uses TRBV6-5 and TRBJ2-7; D may correspond to TRBD1 or TRBD2 (5 bases each). The receptor's source is an adult in good health. In DNA, the CDR3 is TGTGCCAGCACCCCCGGGACCGGGAAAGACGAGCAGTACTTC. It specifies CASTPGTGKDEQYF.